The 18 T cell receptor beta chains presented below share a single source sample, sequenced in a study of CD4+ T cells in melanoma. The data were produced by immunoSEQ multiplex PCR, yet TCRdb's version contains in-frame clones alone and is incomplete. Counted here are 90,000 to 130,000 clones, approximately 90% occurring once; the ten biggest clones make up roughly 3.3%. The sample was peripheral blood. These receptor sequences come from a human donor with melanoma.

The V and J genes are TRBV30 and TRBJ2-1; no clear D gene. Looked up from germline, CDR1 is GTSNPN and CDR2 is SVGIG (reference sequence). V gave up 0 bases and J gave up 6 bases, with 6 bases separating them. CDR3 size: 12 residues. This chain's CDR3 is CAWSVPVNEQFF. The DNA of the CDR3 is TGTGCCTGGAGTGTACCGGTCAATGAGCAGTTCTTC.

The chain joins TRBV10-1 to TRBJ2-1, with 8 nucleotides matching TRBD2. J was trimmed by 4 bases and V by 4 bases; bases with no gene match: 9. The CDR3 is 16 residues long. From germline, CDR1 is WNHNN and CDR2 SYGVQD (reference sequence). The CDR3 protein is CASSGTSGGLYNEQFF. The DNA for the CDR3 is TGCGCCAGCAGTGGCACGAGCGGGGGCTTATACAATGAGCAGTTCTTC.

V and J are TRBV7-9 and TRBJ2-2, with D perhaps TRBD1 (5 bases). Germline V gene data show CDR1 as SEHNR and CDR2 as FQNEAQ (reference sequence). The CDR3 extends over 17 amino acids. V was trimmed by 5 bases and J by 4 bases, leaving 20 bases between them. The DNA of the CDR3 is TGTGCCAGCAGCAACTCAAGGGGCCGAGGATCCACCGGGGAGCTGTTTTTT. Translated: CASSNSRGRGSTGELFF.

This chain links TRBV19 with TRBJ2-1; 9 positions agree with TRBD1. CDR3 size: 13 residues. Germline CDR1 LNHDA, CDR2 SQIVND (reference sequence). With 6 bases clipped from V and 10 bases from J, the junction kept 7 bases outside the gene matches. The CDR3 bases are TGTGCCAGTAGCCGACAGGGGGGTTTGGAGCAGTTCTTC. It encodes CASSRQGGLEQFF.

This rearrangement joins TRBV14 to TRBJ2-4; D perhaps matches TRBD1 (6 bases). Germline values: CDR1 SGHDN, CDR2 FVKESK. This CDR3 is 20 amino acids long. Trimming cost V 1 base and J 0 bases, with 22 bases left between them. DNA for the CDR3: TGTGCCAGCAGCCAAGGCCCCTTGGGGGCTAATTCACTAGCCAAAAACATTCAGTACTTC. It yields the protein CASSQGPLGANSLAKNIQYF.

This clone was seen a single time. The V call is TRBV4-3, the J call TRBJ2-7; 7 bases align to TRBD2. Trimming removed 2 bases from V and 5 bases from J; junction bases left unmatched: 6. The CDR3 has 14 amino acids. Germline V gene data show CDR1 as LGHNA and CDR2 as YSLEER. CDR3 nucleotide sequence: TGCGCCAGCAGCCAAAACCGGGACTACCACGAGCAGTACTTC. Its protein product is CASSQNRDYHEQYF.

V and J are TRBV28 and TRBJ2-3; 7 bases match TRBD2. Looked up from germline, CDR1 is MDHEN and CDR2 is SYDVKM. This CDR3 is built from 17 residues. The junction had 10 bases not matched to a gene; V was cut back by 2 bases and J by 2 bases. CDR3 coding DNA: TGTGCCAGCAGTTTAGCCGCGTCGGGGGGAAACACAGATACGCAGTATTTT. Its protein is CASSLAASGGNTDTQYF.

The V gene is TRBV25-1, the J gene TRBJ2-5; possibly TRBD1 or TRBD2 for D (6 bases each). V was cut by 6 bases and J by 5 bases, with 16 bases left in between. Germline-derived CDR1 and CDR2 are MGHDK and SYGVNS. The CDR3 is 14 residues long. In DNA form, the CDR3 reads TGTGCCAGCAGCCCCGGGGGCCGGCACGAGACCCAGTACTTC. Residues: CASSPGGRHETQYF.

The rearrangement uses TRBV27 and TRBJ2-7, with D possibly being TRBD2 (5 bases). CDR1 is MNHEY and CDR2 is SMNVEV in the germline V gene (reference sequence). This CDR3 contains 13 residues. The V end was cut by 2 bases, the J end by 5 bases, with 10 bases between. This chain's CDR3 is CASSLGLMDEQYF. The CDR3 DNA reads as TGTGCCAGCAGTTTAGGACTCATGGACGAGCAGTACTTC.

The chain carries TRBV7-9 and TRBJ1-1; D call uncertain. Germline assignment: CDR1 SEHNR and CDR2 FQNEAQ (reference sequence). Trimming cost V 2 bases and J 1 base, with 5 bases left between them. The CDR3 spans 13 residues. Here the CDR3 reads CASSLIENTEAFF. For the CDR3, the DNA is TGTGCCAGCAGCTTAATTGAGAACACTGAAGCTTTCTTT.

This chain connects TRBV5-4 to TRBJ2-7; TRBD1 aligns across 7 bases. There are 15 residues in the CDR3. The V segment lost 1 base and the J segment 7 bases; nucleotides outside the gene matches: 11. CDR1 and CDR2 (germline): SGHNT, YYREEE (reference sequence). CDR3 sequence reads: CASSLPAGGSGEQYF. The CDR3, as DNA: TGTGCCAGCAGCTTGCCGGCAGGGGGTTCGGGGGAGCAGTACTTC.

The CDR3 nucleotides are TGTGCCAGTAGTATGGATAGCAATCAGCCCCAGCATTTT. Its protein is CASSMDSNQPQHF. This chain links TRBV19 with TRBJ1-5; D gene uncertain. V lost 3 bases to trimming and J lost 0 bases, with 3 bases between them. The CDR3 runs to 13 residues. CDR1 and CDR2 from the germline V gene are LNHDA and SQIVND (reference sequence).

The chain couples TRBV12-5 to TRBJ1-3, with D uncertain. The CDR3 runs to 13 residues. Trimming removed 7 bases from V and 2 bases from J, with 9 bases in between. Germline CDR1 and CDR2: LGHNT and FRNRAP. The chain's CDR3 is CASAVWPGNTIYF. In nucleotides, the CDR3 is TGTGCTAGTGCCGTTTGGCCTGGAAACACCATATATTTT.

V gene TRBV5-1 combines with J gene TRBJ2-3; D remains ambiguous. The CDR3 length is 13 residues. Germline V gives CDR1 SGHRS, CDR2 YFSETQ. Trimming took 7 bases from V and 3 from J, leaving 12 bases between them. CDR3 sequence: CASEQPGTDTQYF. The DNA for the CDR3 is TGCGCCAGCGAACAACCCGGGACAGATACGCAGTATTTT.

The chain employs TRBV18 and TRBJ2-7, with a weak D call TRBD2 (5 bases). Germline values: CDR1 KGHSH, CDR2 LQKENI. The V gene lost 0 bases and the J gene lost 3 bases, with 12 bases spanning the gap. The length of the CDR3 is 15 residues. CDR3 amino acids: CASSPPGYGVYEQYF. CDR3 coding DNA: TGTGCCAGCTCACCACCGGGGTACGGGGTCTACGAGCAGTACTTC. Supplemented by reference TRBV18 and TRBJ2-7, the full variable domain reads NAGVMQNPRHLVRRRGQEARLRCSPMKGHSHVYWYRQLPEEGLKFMVYLQKENIIDESGMPKERFSAEFPKEGPSILRIQQVVRGDSAAYFCASSPPGYGVYEQYFGPGTRLTVT.

This clone appeared once. The chain combines TRBV5-1 with TRBJ2-1; 9 bases fit TRBD1. The germline V gene has CDR1 SGHRS and CDR2 YFSETQ. CDR3 length: 16 residues. Trimming took 2 bases from V and 9 from J; bases not matched to a gene: 12. The CDR3 loop is CASSFRQQGAFGEQFF. The CDR3 DNA is TGCGCCAGCAGCTTTAGGCAACAGGGGGCGTTCGGTGAGCAGTTCTTC. Using reference TRBV5-1 and TRBJ2-1 for the parts outside the CDR3, the full variable domain is KAGVTQTPRYLIKTRGQQVTLSCSPISGHRSVSWYQQTPGQGLQFLFEYFSETQRNKGNFPGRFSGRQFSNSRSEMNVSTLELGDSALYLCASSFRQQGAFGEQFFGPGTRLTVL.

V gene TRBV5-5 combines with J gene TRBJ2-4; 8 bases line up with TRBD1. The CDR3 covers 14 residues. With 1 base clipped from V and 7 bases from J, the junction kept 4 bases outside the gene matches. Germline CDR1 and CDR2: SGHKS and YYEKEE (reference sequence). CDR3 sequence (DNA): TGTGCCAGCAGCTTGCAGGGGGCCCGGAACATTCAGTACTTC. Amino acids: CASSLQGARNIQYF.

The CDR3 nucleotides are TGTGCCAGCAGCAGACAGGCCAACTATGGCTACACCTTC. It specifies CASSRQANYGYTF. V usage is TRBV6-5 and J usage is TRBJ1-2, with TRBD1 as a possible D gene (6 bases). There are 13 residues in the CDR3. Germline CDR1 MNHEY, CDR2 SVGAGI. V was cut by 6 bases and J by 2 bases, with 10 bases left in between.